This T cell receptor (beta chain) stems from a study of shared clonotypes between healthy human individuals. Clones were read by immunoSEQ multiplex PCR, and TCRdb kept only the in-frame ones, dropping some. The sample has 640,000 or so clones, less than 80% seen once. The germline gives CDR1 KGHSH, CDR2 LQKENI. The J segment lost 5 bases and the V segment lost 6 bases, leaving 2 bases of the junction unmatched. The CDR3 loop spans 12 amino acids. Note on this clone: The same CDR3 arises from other DNA sequences in this sample as well.

The sample was memory CD4+ T cells sorted from blood. Subset given: CD45RA-negative fraction. This TCR came from a woman under 40 in good health. This chain links TRBV18 with TRBJ1-1; the match to TRBD1 covers 8 bases. DNA of the CDR3: TGTGCCAGCTCCAGGACAGGGACTGAAGCTTTCTTT. Its protein product is CASSRTGTEAFF.